This T cell receptor (beta chain) was identified in a study of blood T cell repertoires in COVID-19. Background on the study: The origin of the acute and convalescent COVID-19 samples was the United States, Italy and Spain. PBMCs, B-cell-depleted T cells, or T cells provided the cDNA or gDNA that made up the material.

This clone showed up just a few times. Per the germline V gene, CDR1 is LNHDA and CDR2 is SQIVND (reference sequence). This CDR3 comprises 15 residues. The V segment lost 6 bases and the J segment 6 bases; nucleotides outside the gene matches: 10. In the source study's methods: Cell counts per sample came from amplifying reference gene primers. Here immunoSEQ multiplex PCR was the method, and the copy in TCRdb shows in-frame clones only, minus some. Clonal size and the V and J genes are those of that table, whereas D and trimming came from the DNA. The repertoire holds about 160,000 clones, with around 85% as singletons.

This sequence was found in a human donor with acute or convalescent COVID-19. The donor label of this sample is uncertain. Material for sequencing was peripheral blood. The chain couples TRBV19 to TRBJ1-5; 8 bases map to TRBD1. CDR3 DNA sequence: TGTGCCAGTAGGCTGACAGGGGACTCTGTTCAGCCCCAGCATTTT. Residues: CASRLTGDSVQPQHF.